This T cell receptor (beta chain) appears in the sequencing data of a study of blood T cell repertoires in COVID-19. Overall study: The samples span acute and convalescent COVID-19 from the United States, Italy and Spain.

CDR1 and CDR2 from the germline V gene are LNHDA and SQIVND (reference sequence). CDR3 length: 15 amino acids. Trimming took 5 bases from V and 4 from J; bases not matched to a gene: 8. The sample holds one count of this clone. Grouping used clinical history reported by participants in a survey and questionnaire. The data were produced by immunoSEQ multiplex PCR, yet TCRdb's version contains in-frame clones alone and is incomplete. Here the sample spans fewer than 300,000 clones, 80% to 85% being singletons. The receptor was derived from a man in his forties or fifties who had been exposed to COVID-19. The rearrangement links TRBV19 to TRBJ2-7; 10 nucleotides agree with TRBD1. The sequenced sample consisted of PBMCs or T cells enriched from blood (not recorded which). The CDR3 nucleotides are TGTGCCAGTAGTCCAAGGGACAGGGGAACATACGAGCAGTACTTC. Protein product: CASSPRDRGTYEQYF. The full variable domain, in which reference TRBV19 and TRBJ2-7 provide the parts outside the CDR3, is DGGITQSPKYLFRKEGQNVTLSCEQNLNHDAMYWYRQDPGQGLRLIYYSQIVNDFQKGDIAEGYSVSREKKESFPLTVTSAQKNPTAFYLCASSPRDRGTYEQYFGPGTRLTVT.